Listed here are 16 T cell receptor beta chains from one sample, sequenced in a study of cytomegalovirus exposure and HLA in healthy donors. The table came from immunoSEQ multiplex PCR; TCRdb's copy has only in-frame clones and leaves some out. The table includes around 150,000 clones, around 82% detected once. Sequenced input: PBMCs. All receptors derive from a man aged 25-45 years in good health and CMV-seropositive.

This chain joins TRBV6-5 and TRBJ1-6; D may be TRBD1 (5 bases). Between the trimmed V and J ends, which lost 6 bases and 7 bases, there was a span of 13 bases. This CDR3 has 14 residues. From germline, CDR1 is MNHEY and CDR2 SVGAGI. The CDR3 coding sequence is TGTGCCAGCAGCCAAGGGAGGGACAATTCACCCCTCCACTTT. Protein sequence: CASSQGRDNSPLHF.

The chain uses TRBV28 and TRBJ2-7; D ambiguous. From germline, CDR1 is MDHEN and CDR2 SYDVKM. The CDR3 extends over 11 amino acids. V lost 8 bases and J 4 bases, leaving 9 bases between the germline ends. The CDR3 DNA reads TGTGCCAGCTCCCCTTTTTACGAGCAGTACTTC. Its protein is CASSPFYEQYF.

The rearrangement links TRBV6-5 to TRBJ2-3; possibly TRBD1 for D (5 bases). The CDR3 totals 15 residues. Germline CDR1 MNHEY, CDR2 SVGAGI. The ends were cut back, 6 bases at V and 0 bases at J, with 13 bases in the middle. The CDR3 spells CASRGRTPSTDTQYF. CDR3 DNA sequence: TGTGCCAGCAGAGGTAGGACACCCAGCACAGATACGCAGTATTTT.

V and J are TRBV28 and TRBJ2-7, with 9 bases aligning to TRBD2. The CDR3 contains 16 residues. Germline assignment: CDR1 MDHEN and CDR2 SYDVKM. Trimming took 5 bases from V and 5 from J; bases not matched to a gene: 13. The CDR3 loop reads CASSPRLSGRINEQYF. As DNA, the CDR3 is TGTGCCAGCAGTCCTCGTCTTAGCGGGAGAATAAACGAGCAGTACTTC.

The chain joins TRBV11-2 to TRBJ1-1, with a possible D match to TRBD1 (5 bases). The V and J ends lost 5 bases and 6 bases respectively, with 13 bases between them. This CDR3 contains 13 residues. Germline lookup yields CDR1 SGHAT and CDR2 FQNNGV. CDR3: CASSPNGGSEAFF. The CDR3 coding sequence is TGTGCCAGCAGCCCCAACGGGGGGTCTGAAGCTTTCTTT.

Regarding this clone: The same CDR3 also results from other DNA sequences found in this sample. The chain carries TRBV9 and TRBJ1-4; 10 bases line up with TRBD1. The CDR3 loop spans 14 amino acids. The J segment lost 4 bases and the V segment lost 3 bases, leaving 0 bases of the junction unmatched. Germline CDR1 SGDLS, CDR2 YYNGEE. For the CDR3, the DNA is TGTGCCAGCAGCGGGACAGGGGGTAATGAAAAACTGTTTTTT. Translated: CASSGTGGNEKLFF.

The chain carries TRBV9 and TRBJ1-2; maybe TRBD1 (5 bases). Germline lookup yields CDR1 SGDLS and CDR2 YYNGEE. Trimming removed 3 bases at V and 6 bases at J, with 12 bases between. The CDR3 spans 13 residues. The chain's CDR3 is CASSAGGWNGYTF. CDR3 in DNA: TGTGCCAGCAGCGCGGGGGGGTGGAATGGCTACACCTTC.

The V call is TRBV4-1, the J call TRBJ2-5, with D tentatively TRBD2 (7 bases). V lost 4 bases to trimming and J lost 0 bases, with 21 bases between them. CDR3 length: 18 residues. Germline lookup yields CDR1 MGHRA and CDR2 YSYEKL. The CDR3 region is CASSRQGAGGPNQETQYF. CDR3 coding DNA: TGCGCCAGCAGCCGTCAGGGTGCCGGGGGGCCTAACCAAGAGACCCAGTACTTC.

The chain couples TRBV11-3 to TRBJ2-5; the match to TRBD2 covers 8 bases. Germline loops: CDR1 SGHNT, CDR2 YENEEA. V trimming: 4 bases; J trimming: 4 bases; junction bases outside the gene matches: 8. This CDR3 is built from 15 residues. Written as DNA, the CDR3 is TGTGCCAGCAGCTCCTTTAGCGGGGTAGGAGAGACCCAGTACTTC. Its protein product is CASSSFSGVGETQYF. Variable domain in full (rest from reference TRBV11-3 and TRBJ2-5): EAGVVQSPRYKIIEKKQPVAFWCNPISGHNTLYWYLQNLGQGPELLIRYENEEAVDDSQLPKDRFSAERLKGVDSTLKIQPAELGDSAVYLCASSSFSGVGETQYFGPGTRLLVL.

Only a few counts were recorded for this clone. The chain combines TRBV7-9 with TRBJ2-7; TRBD2 is a possible D gene (6 bases). The CDR3 totals 14 residues. Trimming removed 5 bases from V and 4 bases from J, with 15 bases in between. Per the germline V gene, CDR1 is SEHNR and CDR2 is FQNEAQ (reference sequence). The CDR3 loop reads CASSAGTGEYEQYF. As DNA, the CDR3 is TGTGCCAGCAGCGCCGGGACGGGAGAATACGAGCAGTACTTC.

The gene calls are TRBV30 and TRBJ2-2; 7 nucleotides line up with TRBD2. The V segment lost 3 bases and the J segment 5 bases; nucleotides outside the gene matches: 9. The CDR3 has 15 residues. The germline V gene has CDR1 GTSNPN and CDR2 SVGIG (reference sequence). The CDR3 nucleotides read TGTGCCTGGAGGCCCCGGGGAGGGCTAACCGGGGAGCTGTTTTTT. As protein: CAWRPRGGLTGELFF.

The chain is built from TRBV2 and TRBJ2-3, with 12 nucleotides matching TRBD2. The CDR3 is made up of 16 amino acids. V shed 6 bases and J 5 bases; nucleotides not matched to a gene: 9. Germline CDR1 SNHLY, CDR2 FYNNEI. CDR3 sequence reads: CASRTRGLAGKDTQYF. The CDR3, as DNA: TGTGCCAGCAGGACCCGAGGACTAGCGGGAAAAGATACGCAGTATTTT.

This clone appeared a single time. V is TRBV5-5 and J is TRBJ2-3; 10 bases line up with TRBD2. Germline V lookup: CDR1 SGHKS, CDR2 YYEKEE (reference sequence). V lost 1 base and J lost 5; bases outside the gene matches: 7. This CDR3 contains 16 residues. The CDR3 DNA sequence: TGTGCCAGCAGCTTGAGCCCAGCGGGAGGGGGAGATACGCAGTATTTT. This sequence encodes CASSLSPAGGGDTQYF.

This clone was seen a handful of times. V usage is TRBV4-3 and J usage is TRBJ1-2; TRBD1 aligns across 11 bases. The V segment lost 4 bases and the J segment 6 bases; nucleotides outside the gene matches: 10. The CDR3 has 16 residues. From germline, CDR1 is LGHNA and CDR2 YSLEER. CDR3 bases: TGCGCCAGCAGCCTTTCCAGTACGGGACAGGGGGATGGCTACACCTTC. This codes for CASSLSSTGQGDGYTF.

The chain recombines TRBV28 with TRBJ2-1; 10 bases map to TRBD2. The trim removed 5 bases at V and 9 bases at J, leaving 7 bases unmatched. The CDR3 is 14 residues long. CDR1 and CDR2 from the germline V gene are MDHEN and SYDVKM. This CDR3 reads CASSVSGRASEQFF. The CDR3 DNA follows: TGTGCCAGCAGTGTGAGCGGGAGGGCCTCTGAGCAGTTCTTC.

The genes are TRBV5-1 and TRBJ1-1; 8 bases agree with TRBD1. The junction had 3 bases not matched to a gene; V was cut back by 4 bases and J by 1 base. The germline V gene has CDR1 SGHRS and CDR2 YFSETQ. The CDR3 extends over 14 amino acids. CDR3 in amino acids: CASSDGQGNTEAFF. The CDR3 DNA reads TGCGCCAGCAGCGACGGACAGGGGAACACTGAAGCTTTCTTT.